One sample yielded the 21 T cell receptor beta chains listed below, sequenced in a study of cytomegalovirus exposure and HLA in healthy donors. TCRdb's copy holds only in-frame clones and misses some; the assay was immunoSEQ multiplex PCR. The table shows roughly 330,000 clones, with 75% to 90% occurring only once. The sample consisted of PBMCs. Every receptor here comes from a woman younger than 45 in good health and CMV-seropositive.

About this clone: Other nucleotide sequences in the sample specify the same CDR3. CDR3 sequence: CASSYGQGAREQYF. The CDR3, as DNA: TGTGCCAGCAGTTACGGGCAGGGGGCGAGGGAGCAGTACTTC. This rearrangement joins TRBV6-5 to TRBJ2-7, with 8 bases lining up with TRBD1. The V and J ends lost 2 bases and 7 bases, in that order; junction bases with no gene match: 7. CDR3 length: 14 residues. CDR1 is MNHEY and CDR2 is SVGAGI in the germline V gene.

In this sample, this clone turned up once. The chain combines TRBV10-3 with TRBJ2-7; 10 positions agree with TRBD1. The V gene's germline CDR1 is ENHRY and CDR2 SYGVKD. This CDR3 region has 16 residues. Germline trimming cut 0 bases from V and 0 bases from J; bases unmatched to any gene: 2. CDR3 protein: CAISESTGGASYEQYF. CDR3 DNA: TGTGCCATCAGTGAGTCGACAGGGGGCGCCTCCTACGAGCAGTACTTC.

The rearrangement joins TRBV19 to TRBJ1-5; a weak D match, TRBD1 (5 bases). Trimming pared 3 bases from V and 7 bases from J, leaving 16 bases between. The length of the CDR3 is 15 residues. From germline, CDR1 is LNHDA and CDR2 SQIVND (reference sequence). The CDR3 protein is CASSILGGGGQPQHF. DNA for the CDR3: TGTGCCAGTAGTATTCTGGGGGGGGGAGGCCAGCCCCAGCATTTT.

V gene TRBV6-5 combines with J gene TRBJ2-5; the D gene could be TRBD1 or TRBD2 (5 bases each). This CDR3 spans 13 amino acids. Germline assignment: CDR1 MNHEY and CDR2 SVGAGI. V lost 4 bases and J lost 0, with 6 bases in between. The CDR3 region has the DNA TGTGCCAGCAGTTCGGGACACCAAGAGACCCAGTACTTC. Translating it yields CASSSGHQETQYF.

V is TRBV29-1 and J is TRBJ2-7; unclear D gene. V dropped 2 bases and J dropped 4 bases, with 12 bases sitting between them. The CDR3 spans 13 residues. In germline, CDR1 is SQVTM, CDR2 ANQGSEA. CDR3 sequence reads: CSVEWEWGYEQYF. CDR3 bases: TGCAGCGTTGAATGGGAATGGGGATACGAGCAGTACTTC.

The chain joins TRBV9 to TRBJ2-7, with D possibly being TRBD1 (5 bases). V lost 3 bases to trimming and J lost 1 base, with 11 bases between them. Germline V gene data show CDR1 as SGDLS and CDR2 as YYNGEE. The CDR3 consists of 14 residues. The CDR3 DNA is TGTGCCAGCAGCGCGACCCCAGGGTCCTACGAGCAGTACTTC. Protein product: CASSATPGSYEQYF.

This chain joins TRBV25-1 and TRBJ2-3, with 7 bases aligning to TRBD1. Germline V gene sequence: CDR1 MGHDK, CDR2 SYGVNS. The CDR3 loop spans 11 amino acids. J was trimmed by 10 bases and V by 2 bases; bases with no gene match: 0. DNA of the CDR3: TGTGCCAGCAGTGAAGGACAGGCGCAGTATTTT. This gives the protein CASSEGQAQYF.

V and J are TRBV27 and TRBJ1-2; D gene unclear. V lost 3 bases to trimming and J lost 0 bases, with 11 bases between them. The CDR3 covers 15 residues. The germline V gene has CDR1 MNHEY and CDR2 SMNVEV (reference sequence). CDR3 sequence reads: CASSFSGASNYGYTF. The CDR3 coding sequence is TGTGCCAGCAGTTTTTCAGGAGCCTCTAACTATGGCTACACCTTC.

Notes on this clone: The sample contains more than one DNA sequence encoding this CDR3. The gene calls are TRBV7-3 and TRBJ2-1; tentative D call: TRBD1 (6 bases). V was cut by 3 bases and J by 0 bases, with 9 bases left in between. CDR3 size: 15 residues. Germline CDR1 and CDR2: SGHTA and FQGTGA. The CDR3 DNA is TGTGCCAGCAGCTTGGGGGCCGGCTCCTACAATGAGCAGTTCTTC. It encodes CASSLGAGSYNEQFF.

The gene calls are TRBV28 and TRBJ1-2, with TRBD1 as a possible D gene (5 bases). There are 12 residues in the CDR3. V was pared by 4 bases and J by 8 bases, with 11 bases between. CDR1 and CDR2 (germline): MDHEN, SYDVKM. CDR3 sequence: CASSSGWEGYTF. The CDR3 coding sequence is TGTGCCAGCAGTTCAGGGTGGGAAGGCTACACCTTC.

V usage is TRBV7-3 and J usage is TRBJ1-6, with a tentative D call TRBD1 (5 bases). The CDR3 length is 13 residues. Trimming pared 5 bases from V and 5 bases from J, leaving 7 bases between. Per germline, CDR1 SGHTA and CDR2 FQGTGA. As DNA, the CDR3 is TGTGCCAGCAGCCCCAGGGATAATTCACCCCTCCACTTT. Amino acid sequence: CASSPRDNSPLHF.

The chain links TRBV9 to TRBJ2-7; D call uncertain. This CDR3 comprises 14 residues. Germline CDR1 SGDLS, CDR2 YYNGEE. V lost 4 bases to trimming and J lost 0 bases, with 11 bases between them. CDR3 nucleotide sequence: TGTGCCAGCAGCCCCCTGTTCCGCTCCTACGAGCAGTACTTC. It encodes CASSPLFRSYEQYF. Based on the CDR3 plus reference TRBV9 and TRBJ2-7, the full variable domain is DSGVTQTPKHLITATGQRVTLRCSPRSGDLSVYWYQQSLDQGLQFLIQYYNGEERAKGNILERFSAQQFPDLHSELNLSSLELGDSALYFCASSPLFRSYEQYFGPGTRLTVT.

Remarks on this clone: A much larger clone differs by one base, so this may be a read error. This rearrangement joins TRBV10-3 to TRBJ1-4; tentatively, D is TRBD1 (6 bases). V gave up 4 bases and J gave up 5 bases, with 8 bases separating them. Germline lookup yields CDR1 ENHRY and CDR2 SYGVKD. The CDR3 runs 13 residues. The CDR3 bases are TGTGCCATCAGTGGGACAGAGAATGAAAAACTGTTTTTT. Amino acids: CAISGTENEKLFF.

This rearrangement joins TRBV19 to TRBJ1-4; 9 bases are shared with TRBD1. CDR1 and CDR2 (germline): LNHDA, SQIVND (reference sequence). The CDR3 has 15 residues. V shed 8 bases and J 0 bases; nucleotides not matched to a gene: 4. CDR3 bases: TGTGCCAGTCGGGGACAGGGCACAACTAATGAAAAACTGTTTTTT. Translating gives CASRGQGTTNEKLFF.

The chain has TRBV30 and TRBJ1-5; no clear D gene. V dropped 5 bases and J dropped 0 bases, with 8 bases sitting between them. Germline V lookup: CDR1 GTSNPN, CDR2 SVGIG (reference sequence). The CDR3 has 13 amino acids. The CDR3 reads CAWGKGSNQPQHF. In nucleotides, the CDR3 is TGTGCCTGGGGGAAGGGTAGCAATCAGCCCCAGCATTTT.

This chain connects TRBV7-8 to TRBJ2-5; D is possibly TRBD2 (6 bases). Per germline, CDR1 SGHVS and CDR2 FQNEAQ. The CDR3 extends over 15 amino acids. The V end lost 0 bases, the J end lost 2 bases, and 10 bases lay between the germline ends. CDR3 in amino acids: CASSLAWGDQETQYF. The CDR3 region has the DNA TGTGCCAGCAGCTTAGCGTGGGGGGATCAAGAGACCCAGTACTTC.

This chain joins TRBV7-2 and TRBJ1-2; TRBD1 agrees at 10 bases. Germline V gene data show CDR1 as SGHTA and CDR2 as FQGNSA. This CDR3 contains 15 residues. The J segment lost 5 bases and the V segment lost 2 bases, leaving 5 bases of the junction unmatched. The DNA for the CDR3 is TGTGCCAGCAGCTTAAGGGACAGGGGTCGATATGGCTACACCTTC. It yields the protein CASSLRDRGRYGYTF.

CDR3 sequence: CASSLRTHDNEQFF. Written as DNA, the CDR3 is TGTGCCAGCAGCTTAAGGACACATGACAATGAGCAGTTCTTC. This sequence joins TRBV7-3 and TRBJ2-1, with D perhaps matching TRBD1 (5 bases). CDR3 length: 14 residues. V dropped 1 base and J dropped 5 bases, with 9 bases sitting between them. Germline values: CDR1 SGHTA, CDR2 FQGTGA.

The chain has TRBV7-2 and TRBJ1-6; weak D call: TRBD1 (5 bases). The CDR3 contains 16 residues. From germline, CDR1 is SGHTA and CDR2 FQGNSA. V lost 6 bases and J 9 bases, leaving 21 bases between the germline ends. CDR3 region: CASSGGAGFVSSPLHF. CDR3 nucleotide sequence: TGTGCCAGCAGTGGGGGAGCAGGGTTTGTAAGTTCACCCCTCCACTTT. Filled out from reference TRBV7-2 and TRBJ1-6, the complete variable domain reads GAGVSQSPSNKVTEKGKDVELRCDPISGHTALYWYRQSLGQGLEFLIYFQGNSAPDKSGLPSDRFSAERTGGSVSTLTIQRTQQEDSAVYLCASSGGAGFVSSPLHFGNGTRLTVT.

This clone was seen a handful of times. This chain links TRBV5-5 with TRBJ2-7; 8 bases agree with TRBD2. The V segment lost 0 bases and the J segment 6 bases; nucleotides outside the gene matches: 5. From germline, CDR1 is SGHKS and CDR2 YYEKEE (reference sequence). The CDR3 is made up of 14 amino acids. In DNA, the CDR3 is TGTGCCAGCAGCTTGGGGGGACTAGTCTCCGAGCAGTACTTC. Translating gives CASSLGGLVSEQYF.

The chain joins TRBV7-8 to TRBJ1-5; maybe TRBD1 (5 bases). V lost 7 bases to trimming and J lost 7 bases, with 17 bases between them. The CDR3 totals 14 residues. Germline CDR1 is SGHVS and CDR2 is FQNEAQ. The chain's CDR3 is CASTAGGAGQPQHF. Written as DNA, the CDR3 is TGTGCCAGCACCGCGGGGGGAGCGGGACAGCCCCAGCATTTT.